Each of the 15 T cell receptor beta chains below was sequenced from the same sample in a study of control samples from healthy donors and cancer patients (dated by TCRdb to about 2020). The method behind the library was the immunoSEQ multiplex PCR assay. TCRdb stores this immuneACCESS table with in-frame sequences only. Part of the clones is absent; in the studies checked, under half of the shortfall reflects unresolved V genes, and no reason is known for the rest. The sample table lists some 49,000 clones, approximately 83% of them with a count of one. The ten biggest clones cover roughly 2.8% of the sample. Sequencing was done on a sample of PBMCs. The receptors come from a woman in her forties or fifties with lung cancer.

The chain links TRBV5-5 to TRBJ1-2, with 9 positions matching TRBD1. This CDR3 spans 15 amino acids. CDR1 and CDR2 (germline): SGHKS, YYEKEE (reference sequence). The V segment lost 3 bases and the J segment 2 bases; nucleotides outside the gene matches: 5. The CDR3 sequence is CASSSRTGANYGYTF. In nucleotides, the CDR3 is TGTGCCAGCAGCTCTCGGACAGGGGCAAACTATGGCTACACCTTC.

The chain couples TRBV5-1 to TRBJ1-1; 8 bases match TRBD1. Losses at the gene ends were 4 bases for V and 4 bases for J; bases not matched to a gene: 9. CDR1 and CDR2 (germline): SGHRS, YFSETQ. This CDR3 has 15 amino acids. The DNA of the CDR3 is TGCGCCAGCAGCATGTTCACAGGGGGAAGCACTGAAGCTTTCTTT. Protein product: CASSMFTGGSTEAFF.

CDR3 sequence (DNA): TGTGCCAGCAGCTTAGATAGTAATTCACCCCTCCACTTT. Protein product: CASSLDSNSPLHF. This sequence joins TRBV7-8 and TRBJ1-6; D is undetermined. There are 13 residues in the CDR3. The V gene's germline CDR1 is SGHVS and CDR2 FQNEAQ. Trimming cost V 1 base and J 6 bases, with 4 bases left between them.

This clone has a single count. V is TRBV27 and J is TRBJ1-4; 9 bases map to TRBD1. The J segment lost 7 bases and the V segment lost 5 bases, leaving 14 bases of the junction unmatched. The CDR3 length is 17 residues. CDR1 and CDR2 (germline): MNHEY, SMNVEV (reference sequence). The CDR3 sequence is CASSAQGAGRKGEKLFF. In DNA form, the CDR3 reads TGTGCCAGCAGTGCACAGGGGGCGGGTAGGAAAGGTGAAAAACTGTTTTTT.

The rearrangement joins TRBV21-1 to TRBJ1-1; TRBD1 is the table's D call and was not checked against the DNA. TRBV21-1 is deemed a pseudogene. The CDR3 spans 12 residues. CDR3 coding DNA: TGTGCCACCTGGACAGGGGGCACTGAAGCTTTCTTT. Protein sequence: CATWTGGTEAFF.

The chain couples TRBV7-2 to TRBJ1-3; D is perhaps TRBD1 (6 bases). Trimming stripped 1 base from V and 4 bases from J, with 14 bases between. The CDR3 extends over 16 amino acids. The V gene's germline CDR1 is SGHTA and CDR2 FQGNSA. This chain's CDR3 is CASSLGLGAPGNTIYF. In DNA, the CDR3 is TGTGCCAGCAGCTTAGGCCTGGGGGCTCCCGGAAACACCATATATTTT.

The chain links TRBV28 to TRBJ2-5; 7 bases fit TRBD2. Losses at the gene ends were 7 bases for V and 3 bases for J; bases not matched to a gene: 5. This CDR3 has 13 residues. Germline V gene data show CDR1 as MDHEN and CDR2 as SYDVKM. CDR3 DNA sequence: TGTGCCAGCATGGGGGGGACGAAAGAGACCCAGTACTTC. Translation: CASMGGTKETQYF.

This chain connects TRBV19 to TRBJ1-5; maybe TRBD1 (5 bases). Germline CDR1 and CDR2: LNHDA and SQIVND (reference sequence). The CDR3 has 17 amino acids. Between the trimmed V and J ends, which lost 2 bases and 7 bases, there was a span of 21 bases. CDR3 in amino acids: CASSISALDAGGQPQHF. The CDR3 DNA is TGTGCCAGTAGTATATCCGCCCTCGACGCCGGGGGACAGCCCCAGCATTTT.

This clone was picked up one time. The rearrangement joins TRBV27 to TRBJ1-4; the D gene is possibly TRBD1 (5 bases). Per germline, CDR1 MNHEY and CDR2 SMNVEV (reference sequence). This CDR3 is built from 15 residues. V gave up 2 bases and J gave up 7 bases, with 14 bases separating them. This chain's CDR3 is CASSLMAGRGEKLFF. As DNA, the CDR3 is TGTGCCAGCAGTTTAATGGCAGGGAGAGGTGAAAAACTGTTTTTT.

The DNA of the CDR3 is TGTGCCAGCAGCCCCACAGGGGGAAGCTATGGCTACACCTTC. This codes for CASSPTGGSYGYTF. J is TRBJ1-2 and V is TRBV7-9; TRBD1 aligns across 8 bases. Germline V gene lookup returns CDR1 SEHNR and CDR2 FQNEAQ (reference sequence). The junction had 6 bases not matched to a gene; V was cut back by 5 bases and J by 4 bases. The CDR3 length is 14 residues.

The chain carries TRBV12-3 or TRBV12-4 and TRBJ2-1; D is unclear. The ends were cut back, 4 bases at V and 2 bases at J, with 3 bases in the middle. CDR3 length: 12 residues. The CDR3 region is CASSYAYNEQFF. CDR3 in DNA: TGTGCCAGCAGTTACGCCTACAATGAGCAGTTCTTC.

V and J are TRBV28 and TRBJ1-2, with TRBD1 matching over 7 bases. Trimming took 2 bases from V and 8 from J; bases not matched to a gene: 8. CDR1 and CDR2 from the germline V gene are MDHEN and SYDVKM. The CDR3 has 14 amino acids. The CDR3 region is CASSLADRVGGYTF. In DNA, the CDR3 is TGTGCCAGCAGTTTAGCCGACAGGGTTGGGGGCTACACCTTC.

V usage is TRBV7-8 and J usage is TRBJ1-2; 7 bases match TRBD1. The CDR3 has 13 residues. V lost 5 bases and J lost 5; bases outside the gene matches: 5. Germline V CDR1 and CDR2: SGHVS, FQNEAQ. The CDR3 protein is CASSQGTDYGYTF. CDR3 DNA: TGTGCCAGCAGCCAAGGGACAGATTATGGCTACACCTTC.

This clone was detected only once. The CDR3 region is CASSWTGGHYGYTF. For the CDR3, the DNA is TGTGCCAGCAGCTGGACAGGGGGTCACTATGGCTACACCTTC. J is TRBJ1-2 and V is TRBV6-5, with 10 nucleotides matching TRBD1. Germline CDR1 reads MNHEY; CDR2 reads SVGAGI. The CDR3 runs 14 residues. The trim removed 6 bases at V and 3 bases at J, leaving 4 bases unmatched.

The chain uses TRBV12-3 or TRBV12-4 and TRBJ1-1; no reliable D call. V was trimmed by 0 bases and J by 8 bases, leaving 7 bases between them. CDR3 length: 12 amino acids. This CDR3 reads CASSLARPEAFF. For the CDR3, the DNA is TGTGCCAGCAGTTTAGCCCGTCCCGAAGCTTTCTTT.